This TCR beta chain was sequenced in a study of blood T cell repertoires in COVID-19. The overall study: PBMCs, B-cell-depleted T cells, or T cells were the source of the cDNA or gDNA that made up the material.

Libraries were prepared by immunoSEQ multiplex PCR; TCRdb keeps only in-frame clonotypes and omits some of them. The repertoire holds tens of thousands of clones, approximately 90% seen once, with over 6% in the top ten. The sequenced sample consisted of peripheral blood. This sequence was found in a woman aged 70-85 years with acute or convalescent COVID-19.

DNA of the CDR3: TGTGCCAGCAGTCTGACAGGGGGCAATCAGCCCCAGCATTTT. Translated: CASSLTGGNQPQHF. This chain joins TRBV27 and TRBJ1-5; 8 positions match TRBD1. This CDR3 has 14 amino acids. V shed 5 bases and J 2 bases; nucleotides not matched to a gene: 2. Germline V gene lookup returns CDR1 MNHEY and CDR2 SMNVEV (reference sequence).